The clone carrying this TCR beta chain appeared once. What it recognizes is unknown. TCRdb reprocessed the 5' RACE reads with MiXCR, giving one entry per CDR3 protein. Of about 610,000 distinct CDR3 sequences listed, 17% are singletons. This sample stems from a study of T-cell memory formation after mild COVID-19. Study at large: Each donor largely had its own TCR clusters. Findings of the study overall: Shrinking CD4+ clones were chiefly CM and EM; CD8+ ones were chiefly EMRA.

The V gene lost 5 bases and the J gene lost 2 bases, with 11 bases spanning the gap. CDR1 is SGHTA and CDR2 is FQGTGA in the germline V gene. CDR3 length: 14 residues. The chain carries TRBV7-3 and TRBJ2-3; D perhaps matches TRBD1 (6 bases). The specimen was PBMCs or a T cell subset sorted from them (not recorded which). The receptor's source is an adult woman who had mild COVID-19 (a few samples of this study predate the infection). Cell type and time point are not known. CDR3 protein: CASSTGTHTDTQYF. In DNA form, the CDR3 reads TGTGCCAGCAGCACAGGGACCCACACAGATACGCAGTATTTT.